Listed below are T cell receptor beta chains from one sample, sequenced in a study of cytomegalovirus exposure and HLA in healthy donors. Using immunoSEQ multiplex PCR, the repertoire was profiled, and TCRdb retains in-frame clones only, with some absent. Altogether 100,000 or so clones are present, nearly 85% being singletons, with the ten largest covering 6.1%. The sequencing input was PBMCs. Every receptor here comes from a man aged 18 to 35 in good health and CMV-seronegative. CDR3s include the opening cysteine and the closing phenylalanine or tryptophan. Each record gives: D gene, clone size, J gene, V gene, CDR3 DNA, CDR3 protein. A D gene is named only where the DNA matches it firmly. Rows may omit the clone size; those that give it use once, few, many or a size class.

.	.	TRBJ2-7	TRBV2	TGTGCCAGCAGTGTTATTAACGAGCAGTACTTC	CASSVINEQYF
.	few	TRBJ1-4	TRBV28	TGTGCCAGCAGTTTATTGACACAAAAACTGTTTTTT	CASSLLTQKLFF
TRBD1	once	TRBJ1-1	TRBV29-1	TGCAGCGTACGACAGGGGTGGAGGGAGAAGACTTTCTTT	CSVRQGWREKTFF
TRBD2	.	TRBJ2-3	TRBV27	TGTGCCAGCAGTCAAACTAGCGGAACAGATACGCAGTATTTT	CASSQTSGTDTQYF
TRBD2	.	TRBJ2-3	TRBV4-1	TGCGCCAGCAGCGCCGGACTAGTAGGCTCAGATACGCAGTATTTT	CASSAGLVGSDTQYF
.	.	TRBJ2-1	TRBV27	TGTGCCAGCAGTTCGGACTGGTACAATGAGCAGTTCTTC	CASSSDWYNEQFF
TRBD1	.	TRBJ2-7	TRBV7-9	TGTGCCAGCAGATCTCAGTCGGGGGACAGGGAGTACGAGCAGTACTTC	CASRSQSGDREYEQYF
TRBD2	.	TRBJ2-7	TRBV7-2	TGTGCCAGCAGTGGACTAGCGGGAGCCTACGAGCAGTACTTC	CASSGLAGAYEQYF
.	.	TRBJ1-5	TRBV27	TGTGCCAGCAGCCCCTCCTACTCCCCGTATCAGCCCCAGCATTTT	CASSPSYSPYQPQHF
.	.	TRBJ2-1	TRBV25-1	TGTGCCAGCAGTCTCCCCACTAGCAATGAGCAGTTCTTC	CASSLPTSNEQFF
.	.	TRBJ2-7	TRBV4-3	TGCGCCAGCAGCCAAGAGGGAGCGGGTCCGCTCTCCTACGAGCAGTACTTC	CASSQEGAGPLSYEQYF
TRBD1	many	TRBJ1-2	TRBV4-3	TGCGCAACTGCAGGGGGCTGGGGCTACACCTTC	CATAGGWGYTF
TRBD1	.	TRBJ1-4	TRBV9	TGTGCCAGCAGCGTGGGACAGGGCTATGAAAAACTGTTTTTT	CASSVGQGYEKLFF
.	.	TRBJ1-1	TRBV19	TGTGCCAGTAGCCTTCCCAGGGAACCAGCTTTCTTT	CASSLPREPAFF
.	.	TRBJ2-7	TRBV28	TGTGCCAGCAGTGGGTTACGGACAGACTCCTACGAGCAGTACTTC	CASSGLRTDSYEQYF
.	.	TRBJ1-1	TRBV6-5	TGTGCCTGTTCCCGGGGGATGAACACTGAAGCTTTCTTT	CACSRGMNTEAFF
.	.	TRBJ2-7	TRBV28	TGTGCCAGCAGTTTATCCGGTTACGAGCAGTACTTC	CASSLSGYEQYF
TRBD1	.	TRBJ2-7	TRBV6-6	TGTGCCAGCAGTAGACAGGGGCTCGTCGAGCAGTACTTC	CASSRQGLVEQYF
.	.	TRBJ1-4	TRBV6-5	TGTGCCAGCAGTTACTCGACGTGGGGAGGTAATGAAAAACTGTTTTTT	CASSYSTWGGNEKLFF
.	.	TRBJ1-1	TRBV7-9	TGTGCCAGCGGGGGCGGTTACACTGAAGCTTTCTTT	CASGGGYTEAFF
TRBD1	.	TRBJ1-4	TRBV28	TGTGCCAGCAGTCTCGACAGGGGGCGGGAAAAACTGTTTTTT	CASSLDRGREKLFF
TRBD1	.	TRBJ1-1	TRBV4-3	TGCGCCAGCAGCCAGGCGGACAGGGGACGGGATGAAGCTTTCTTT	CASSQADRGRDEAFF
.	.	TRBJ1-1	TRBV5-6	TGTGCCAGCAGCTTGGTCCTACCCCCCTCTGAAGCTTTCTTT	CASSLVLPPSEAFF
.	.	TRBJ1-2	TRBV28	TGTGCCAGCAGTTTACGGGATGGCTACACCTTC	CASSLRDGYTF
.	.	TRBJ1-1	TRBV7-9	TGTTCCAGCAGCTTCGGCAGGCACACTGAAGCTTTCTTT	CSSSFGRHTEAFF
TRBD1	.	TRBJ1-2	TRBV2	TGTGCCAGCCAAAGGACAGGGCCCTATGGCTACACCTTC	CASQRTGPYGYTF
.	.	TRBJ1-2	TRBV4-3	TGCGCCAGCAGCCAAGATAACAGGGCGAACTATGGCTACACCTTC	CASSQDNRANYGYTF
.	.	TRBJ2-7	TRBV6-5	TGTGCCAGCGGTATGTACAACCCACCAAGATACGAGCAGTACTTC	CASGMYNPPRYEQYF
.	.	TRBJ1-1	TRBV10-1	TGCGCCAGCAGTCCGGGAATACATGACACTGAAGCTTTCTTT	CASSPGIHDTEAFF
TRBD1	.	TRBJ1-1	TRBV14	TGTGCCAGCAGCCACGACAGGGTCCAGATTTCCACTGAAGCTTTCTTT	CASSHDRVQISTEAFF
TRBD2	.	TRBJ2-7	TRBV6-5	TGTGCCAGCACTAAAGCGGGACGCGGTGCCGAGCAGTACTTC	CASTKAGRGAEQYF
TRBD2	.	TRBJ2-7	TRBV29-1	TGCAGCGTTGCCCCCCTTCTGCGGGAGGCCGAGCAGTACTTC	CSVAPLLREAEQYF
.	.	TRBJ2-1	TRBV6-5	TGTGCCAGCAGTTACGGCAGAAGCTCCTACAATGAGCAGTTCTTC	CASSYGRSSYNEQFF
TRBD2	once	TRBJ2-3	TRBV7-2	TGTGCCAGCAGCCTAAGACTAGCGGGTATCACAGATACGCAGTATTTT	CASSLRLAGITDTQYF
.	.	TRBJ1-1	TRBV15	TGTGCCACCAGCAGAGAAACGAGCGCTGAAGCTTTCTTT	CATSRETSAEAFF
TRBD2	few	TRBJ2-6	TRBV6-5	TGTGCCAGCGGAGGCGGGAGAGGTGGGGCCAACGTCCTGACTTTC	CASGGGRGGANVLTF
TRBD1	.	TRBJ2-3	TRBV5-4	TGTGCCAGCAGCGCGCCGGACAGGGAGAGAACAGATACGCAGTATTTT	CASSAPDRERTDTQYF